This T cell receptor beta chain is drawn from a study of cytomegalovirus exposure and HLA in healthy donors. 60 Vbeta and 13 Jbeta primers were used in PCR. Using immunoSEQ multiplex PCR, the repertoire was profiled, and TCRdb retains in-frame clones only, with some absent. This sample's table has about 160,000 clones. Regarding the study as a whole: Researchers counted around 160 TCR beta chains as cytomegalovirus-associated. In vitro work confirmed that a few CMV-associated chains recognize CMV antigens. Later analysis identified about 17,000 TCR beta sequences associated with HLA alleles, using a false discovery rate threshold of 0.05.

For this clone: As yet, its antigen is unknown.

CDR3 length: 15 residues. CDR1 is SGHVS and CDR2 is FQNEAQ in the germline V gene. With V trimmed by 1 base and J by 4 bases, 4 bases remained unmatched. This clonotype was sampled from a woman between 50 and 59 years old in good health and CMV-seronegative. The source material was PBMCs. The V gene is TRBV7-8, the J gene TRBJ2-7; 10 nucleotides match TRBD2. DNA of the CDR3: TGTGCCAGCAGCTTAGGAGCGGGAGGGACTTACGAGCAGTACTTC. Translated: CASSLGAGGTYEQYF.